These 22 T cell receptor beta chains were sequenced from one sample in a study of shared clonotypes between healthy human individuals. Profiling relied on immunoSEQ multiplex PCR, and the TCRdb table lists in-frame clones only, not all of them. The data show some 1 million clones, with around 74% seen just once and 1.2% to 1.5% held by the top ten. Sequenced: memory CD4+ T cells sorted from blood. As for subset: CD45RA-negative fraction. The receptors here all came from a man younger than 30 in good health.

The rearrangement uses TRBV5-5 and TRBJ2-5; 7 nucleotides line up with TRBD1. J was trimmed by 1 base and V by 3 bases; bases with no gene match: 3. CDR1 is SGHKS and CDR2 is YYEKEE in the germline V gene (reference sequence). This CDR3 is built from 14 residues. CDR3: CASSSGTVQETQYF. The DNA for the CDR3 is TGTGCCAGCAGCTCCGGGACAGTCCAAGAGACCCAGTACTTC.

In DNA form, the CDR3 reads TGTGCCAGTAGTTCGAGGTCGGGACAGGGTAATTCACCCCTCCACTTT. Amino acid sequence: CASSSRSGQGNSPLHF. The chain carries TRBV19 and TRBJ1-6; 9 positions agree with TRBD1. The CDR3 extends over 16 amino acids. Per the germline V gene, CDR1 is LNHDA and CDR2 is SQIVND (reference sequence). V was pared by 5 bases and J by 6 bases, with 8 bases of the junction left unmatched.

V and J are TRBV11-2 and TRBJ2-3; a possible D gene is TRBD1 (5 bases). Germline V CDR1 and CDR2: SGHAT, FQNNGV. This CDR3 comprises 16 residues. V gave up 1 base and J gave up 2 bases, with 13 bases separating them. CDR3 protein: CASSLGLKGSTDTQYF. The CDR3 region has the DNA TGTGCCAGCAGCTTAGGACTGAAGGGGTCCACAGATACGCAGTATTTT.

A few counts support this clone. The chain links TRBV12-5 to TRBJ2-7; D not certain. V was pared by 2 bases and J by 6 bases, with 11 bases between. This CDR3 has 13 residues. Germline V gene sequence: CDR1 LGHNT, CDR2 FRNRAP. The CDR3 region is CASGLLLSGEQYF. CDR3 DNA: TGTGCTAGTGGTTTGCTACTCTCGGGCGAGCAGTACTTC.

The chain carries TRBV30 and TRBJ2-5; 9 positions agree with TRBD1. The assigned J gene may be wrong: the sequence end matches TRBJ2-7 better. The CDR3 runs 17 residues. The germline V gene has CDR1 GTSNPN and CDR2 SVGIG (reference sequence). CDR3 in amino acids: CAWRGGQGNYFTYEQYF. CDR3 coding DNA: TGTGCCTGGAGAGGGGGACAGGGAAACTACTTCACCTACGAGCAGTACTTC.

This clone was recorded many times. The chain combines TRBV7-2 with TRBJ2-7, with D uncertain. Germline V gene data show CDR1 as SGHTA and CDR2 as FQGNSA. The CDR3 covers 16 residues. Trimming took 3 bases from V and 3 from J, leaving 18 bases between them. CDR3 in amino acids: CASSLTGGDGRYEQYF. The CDR3 coding sequence is TGTGCCAGCAGCTTGACGGGTGGAGATGGTCGCTACGAGCAGTACTTC.

The chain recombines TRBV2 with TRBJ2-1; weak D call: TRBD2 (7 bases). Germline loops: CDR1 SNHLY, CDR2 FYNNEI. This CDR3 is built from 15 residues. The germline V and J ends were trimmed by 2 bases and 6 bases, with 14 bases remaining between them. CDR3 amino acids: CASSEPGGLFNEQFF. CDR3 nucleotides: TGTGCCAGCAGTGAACCCGGGGGGCTATTCAATGAGCAGTTCTTC.

V gene TRBV7-3 combines with J gene TRBJ1-1; no reliable D call. V was clipped by 5 bases and J by 1 base, with 8 bases between them. The CDR3 spans 13 residues. Germline V gene lookup returns CDR1 SGHTA and CDR2 FQGTGA. CDR3 DNA sequence: TGTGCCAGCAGCCCCGGGCCGAACACTGAAGCTTTCTTT. It codes for CASSPGPNTEAFF.

This clone was seen once. The chain has TRBV19 and TRBJ2-7; 10 bases are shared with TRBD2. The germline V gene encodes CDR1 LNHDA and CDR2 SQIVND (reference sequence). V lost 4 bases and J lost 3; bases outside the gene matches: 6. This CDR3 comprises 15 residues. DNA of the CDR3: TGTGCCAGTAGTAACTCAGCGGGAGGGGGCTACGAGCAGTACTTC. Translating gives CASSNSAGGGYEQYF.

The chain uses TRBV15 and TRBJ1-2; weak D call: TRBD1 (5 bases). The V end lost 0 bases, the J end lost 7 bases, and 9 bases lay between the germline ends. The CDR3 contains 13 residues. Germline CDR1 is LNHNV and CDR2 is YYDKDF (reference sequence). CDR3 amino acids: CATSRDRQSGYTF. In DNA form, the CDR3 reads TGTGCCACCAGCAGAGATCGACAGAGTGGCTACACCTTC.

A word on this clone: This CDR3 is also generated by other DNA sequences in the sample. The J gene is TRBJ2-2, the V gene TRBV10-3; no clear D gene. The CDR3 length is 12 residues. Germline loops: CDR1 ENHRY, CDR2 SYGVKD. The ends were cut back, 3 bases at V and 4 bases at J, with 3 bases in the middle. The CDR3 coding sequence is TGTGCCATCAGTGATTCCACCGGGGAGCTGTTTTTT. Amino acids: CAISDSTGELFF.

This clone was seen only a few times. The rearrangement uses TRBV27 and TRBJ2-1, with 9 nucleotides matching TRBD2. The CDR3 spans 17 residues. Losses at the gene ends were 5 bases for V and 0 bases for J; bases not matched to a gene: 8. Germline loops: CDR1 MNHEY, CDR2 SMNVEV (reference sequence). The CDR3 loop is CASSLGLAKLSYNEQFF. The CDR3 nucleotides are TGTGCCAGCAGTCTGGGACTAGCCAAACTCTCCTACAATGAGCAGTTCTTC.

The sample holds many counts of this clone. V usage is TRBV4-1 and J usage is TRBJ2-5; no firm D call. V gave up 1 base and J gave up 5 bases, with 8 bases separating them. Germline V gene lookup returns CDR1 MGHRA and CDR2 YSYEKL. CDR3 size: 13 residues. The CDR3 loop reads CASSQGPWETQYF. The CDR3 DNA reads as TGCGCCAGCAGCCAAGGACCCTGGGAGACCCAGTACTTC.

The chain links TRBV19 to TRBJ2-7, with 7 nucleotides matching TRBD1. The CDR3 is 16 residues long. V lost 7 bases to trimming and J lost 0 bases; unmatched junction nucleotides: 12. In germline, CDR1 is LNHDA, CDR2 SQIVND (reference sequence). The CDR3 DNA reads TGTGCCAGTAAACGACAGGGCCAGGCGAGCTCCTACGAGCAGTACTTC. Encoded protein: CASKRQGQASSYEQYF.

The rearrangement links TRBV19 to TRBJ2-3; 7 bases are a match to TRBD2. The CDR3 is 15 residues long. Germline assignment: CDR1 LNHDA and CDR2 SQIVND (reference sequence). V dropped 4 bases and J dropped 1; count of bases not matched to a gene: 5. The CDR3 protein is CASSRGGSGTDTQYF. DNA of the CDR3: TGTGCCAGTAGTAGGGGCGGGAGCGGCACAGATACGCAGTATTTT.

This clone has a single count. This chain joins TRBV10-3 and TRBJ1-2; D call uncertain. V lost 5 bases and J 6 bases, leaving 13 bases between the germline ends. Germline V gene lookup returns CDR1 ENHRY and CDR2 SYGVKD. This CDR3 contains 13 residues. CDR3 sequence: CAISQGPRDGYTF. In DNA, the CDR3 is TGTGCCATCAGTCAAGGCCCAAGGGATGGCTACACCTTC.

In DNA form, the CDR3 reads TGTGCCAGCAGCTACACAGGGGGATTGGGCTATGGCTACACCTTC. The encoded protein is CASSYTGGLGYGYTF. The chain has TRBV6-1 and TRBJ1-2; 8 bases fit TRBD1. Germline-derived CDR1 and CDR2 are MNHNS and SASEGT. This CDR3 has 15 residues. Trimming took 6 bases from V and 4 from J; bases not matched to a gene: 10.

This clone was seen once. The V call is TRBV10-2, the J call TRBJ1-4; TRBD1 matches 7 bases. Per germline, CDR1 WSHSY and CDR2 SAAADI. V lost 2 bases to trimming and J lost 5 bases; unmatched junction nucleotides: 5. The CDR3 consists of 15 residues. CDR3 bases: TGCGCCAGCAGTGAGCGGCAGGGGGGCAATGAAAAACTGTTTTTT. Protein: CASSERQGGNEKLFF.

This clone was picked up a small number of times. The chain is built from TRBV23-1 and TRBJ1-4, with a possible D match to TRBD1 (5 bases). Being an ORF, TRBV23-1 has a function that is uncertain. V was shortened by 4 bases and J by 7 bases, with 13 bases between the two germline ends. This CDR3 region has 14 residues. The CDR3 is CASSLQGMSEKLFF. CDR3 coding DNA: TGCGCCAGCAGTCTTCAGGGAATGAGTGAAAAACTGTTTTTT.

This clone was detected only a few times. This chain uses TRBV6-6 with TRBJ1-1; unclear D gene. V lost 5 bases and J lost 1, with 8 bases in between. CDR1 MNHNY and CDR2 SVGAGI come from the germline V gene (reference sequence). This CDR3 has 13 amino acids. The DNA of the CDR3 is TGTGCCAGCAGTGTTGACCCGAACACTGAAGCTTTCTTT. Translation: CASSVDPNTEAFF.

The table lists this clone with a few counts. The CDR3 coding sequence is TGTGCCAGCAGCCCGAGGGTAGCGGGGGACAGAAGCGGAGAGTTCTTC. This gives the protein CASSPRVAGDRSGEFF. The rearrangement links TRBV7-2 to TRBJ2-1; 9 bases line up with TRBD2. CDR1 SGHTA and CDR2 FQGNSA come from the germline V gene. This CDR3 is built from 16 residues. With 5 bases clipped from V and 14 bases from J, the junction kept 19 bases outside the gene matches.

The chain joins TRBV18 to TRBJ2-3; D remains unclear. The CDR3 is 14 residues long. Germline CDR1 reads KGHSH; CDR2 reads LQKENI. The germline V and J ends were trimmed by 4 bases and 0 bases, with 8 bases remaining between them. CDR3 amino acids: CASSLSVSTDTQYF. CDR3 bases: TGTGCCAGCTCACTAAGCGTTAGCACAGATACGCAGTATTTT.